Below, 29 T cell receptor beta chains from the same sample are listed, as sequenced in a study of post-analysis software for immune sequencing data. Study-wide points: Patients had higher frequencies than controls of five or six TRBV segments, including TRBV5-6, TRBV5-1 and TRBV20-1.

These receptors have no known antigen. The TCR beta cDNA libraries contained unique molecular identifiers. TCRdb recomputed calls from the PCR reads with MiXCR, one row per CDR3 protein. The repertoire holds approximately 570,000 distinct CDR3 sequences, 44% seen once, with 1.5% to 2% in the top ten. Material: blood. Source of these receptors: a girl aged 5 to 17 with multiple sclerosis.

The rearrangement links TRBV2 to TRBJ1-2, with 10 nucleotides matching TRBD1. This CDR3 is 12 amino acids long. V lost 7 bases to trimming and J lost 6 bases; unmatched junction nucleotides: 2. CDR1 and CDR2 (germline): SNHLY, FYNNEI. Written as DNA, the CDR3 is TGTGCCAGCACCGGGACAGGGGATGGCTACACCTTC. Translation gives CASTGTGDGYTF.

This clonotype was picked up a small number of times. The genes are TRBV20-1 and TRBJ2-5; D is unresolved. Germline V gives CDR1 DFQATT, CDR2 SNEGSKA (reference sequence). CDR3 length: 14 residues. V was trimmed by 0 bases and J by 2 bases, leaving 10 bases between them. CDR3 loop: CSARDPTQQETQYF. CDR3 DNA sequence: TGCAGTGCTAGAGATCCGACACAACAAGAGACCCAGTACTTC.

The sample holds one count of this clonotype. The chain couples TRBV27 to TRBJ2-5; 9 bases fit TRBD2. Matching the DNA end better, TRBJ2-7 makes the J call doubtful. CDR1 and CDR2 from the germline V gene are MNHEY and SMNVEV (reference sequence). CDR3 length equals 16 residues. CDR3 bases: TGTGCCAGCAGTTCCCCCGGGAGCGGGGGGATCTACGAGCAGTACTTC. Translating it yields CASSSPGSGGIYEQYF.

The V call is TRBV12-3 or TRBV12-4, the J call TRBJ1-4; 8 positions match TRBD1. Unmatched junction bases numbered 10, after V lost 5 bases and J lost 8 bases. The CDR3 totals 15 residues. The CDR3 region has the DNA TGTGCCAGCAGTCCACGGGACAGGTTCTCAGAAAAACTGTTTTTT. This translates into CASSPRDRFSEKLFF.

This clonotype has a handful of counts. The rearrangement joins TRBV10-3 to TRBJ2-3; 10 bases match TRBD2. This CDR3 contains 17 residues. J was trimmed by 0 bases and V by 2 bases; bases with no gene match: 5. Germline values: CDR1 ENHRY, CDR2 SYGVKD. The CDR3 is CAISEGQTSGSTDTQYF. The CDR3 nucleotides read TGTGCCATCAGTGAGGGGCAGACTAGCGGGAGCACAGATACGCAGTATTTT.

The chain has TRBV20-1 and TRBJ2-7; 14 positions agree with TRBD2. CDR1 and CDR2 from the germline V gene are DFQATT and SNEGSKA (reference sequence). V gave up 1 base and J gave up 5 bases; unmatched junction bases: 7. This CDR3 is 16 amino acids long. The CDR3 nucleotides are TGCAGTGCTAGAGCCTCTTCGACTAGCGGGGGGGACGAGCAGTACTTC. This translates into CSARASSTSGGDEQYF.

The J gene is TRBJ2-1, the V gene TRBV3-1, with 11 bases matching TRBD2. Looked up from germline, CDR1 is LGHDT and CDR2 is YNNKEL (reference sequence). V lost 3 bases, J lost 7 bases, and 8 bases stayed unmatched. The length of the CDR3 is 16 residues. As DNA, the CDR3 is TGTGCCAGCAGCCAGGCCGGGACTAGCGGAAAGAATGAGCAGTTCTTC. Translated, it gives CASSQAGTSGKNEQFF.

The CDR3 here is CASSLLAGGPEAFF. CDR3 sequence (DNA): TGTGCCAGCAGTTTACTGGCAGGGGGCCCTGAAGCTTTCTTT. The V gene is TRBV12-3 or TRBV12-4, the J gene TRBJ1-1; 8 nucleotides agree with TRBD1. The J segment lost 6 bases and the V segment lost 2 bases, leaving 5 bases of the junction unmatched. This CDR3 is 14 amino acids long.

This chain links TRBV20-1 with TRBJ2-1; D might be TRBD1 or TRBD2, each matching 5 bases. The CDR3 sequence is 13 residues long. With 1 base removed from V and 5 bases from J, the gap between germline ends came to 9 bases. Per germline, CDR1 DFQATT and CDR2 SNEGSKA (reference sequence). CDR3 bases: TGCAGTGCTAGAGGGGACGGTAACAATGAGCAGTTCTTC. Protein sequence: CSARGDGNNEQFF.

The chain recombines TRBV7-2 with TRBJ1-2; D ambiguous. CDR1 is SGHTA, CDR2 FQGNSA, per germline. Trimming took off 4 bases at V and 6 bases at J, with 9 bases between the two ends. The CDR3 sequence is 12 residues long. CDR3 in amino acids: CASSSGWDGYTF. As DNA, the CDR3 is TGTGCCAGCAGCTCGGGCTGGGATGGCTACACCTTC.

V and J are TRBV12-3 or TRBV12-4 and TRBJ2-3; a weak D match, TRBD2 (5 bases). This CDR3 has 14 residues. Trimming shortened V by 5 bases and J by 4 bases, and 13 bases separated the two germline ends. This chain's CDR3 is CASSILGGADTQYF. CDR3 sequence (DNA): TGTGCCAGCAGTATACTAGGAGGTGCAGATACGCAGTATTTT.

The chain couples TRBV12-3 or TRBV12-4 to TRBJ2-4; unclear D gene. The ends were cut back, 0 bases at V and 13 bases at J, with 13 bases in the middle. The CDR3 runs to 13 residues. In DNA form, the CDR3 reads TGTGCCAGCAGTTTAGCGAGGTGGGCGTCGCAGTACTTC. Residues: CASSLARWASQYF.

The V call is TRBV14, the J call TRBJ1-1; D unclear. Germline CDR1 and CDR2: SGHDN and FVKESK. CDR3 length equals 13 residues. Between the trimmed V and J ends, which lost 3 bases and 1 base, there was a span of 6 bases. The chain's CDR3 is CASSHLGNTEAFF. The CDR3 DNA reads TGTGCCAGCAGCCATCTGGGGAACACTGAAGCTTTCTTT.

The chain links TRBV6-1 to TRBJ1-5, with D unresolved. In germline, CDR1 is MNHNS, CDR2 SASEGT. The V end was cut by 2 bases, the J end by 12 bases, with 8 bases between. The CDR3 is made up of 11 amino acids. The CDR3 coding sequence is TGTGCCAGCAGTGAACTCCTCAACCAGCATTTT. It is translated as CASSELLNQHF.

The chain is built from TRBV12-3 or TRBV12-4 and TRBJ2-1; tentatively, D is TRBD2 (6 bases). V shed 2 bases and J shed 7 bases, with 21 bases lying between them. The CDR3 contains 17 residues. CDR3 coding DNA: TGTGCCAGCAGTTTACATAGAGCGCGAACCCGGGGGAATGAGCAGTTCTTC. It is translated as CASSLHRARTRGNEQFF.

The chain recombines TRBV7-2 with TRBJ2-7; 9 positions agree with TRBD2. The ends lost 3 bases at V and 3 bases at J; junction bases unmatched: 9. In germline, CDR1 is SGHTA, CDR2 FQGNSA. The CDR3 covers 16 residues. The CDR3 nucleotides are TGTGCCAGCAGCTTCCGGTCGCTAGCGGGAAGCTACGAGCAGTACTTC. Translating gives CASSFRSLAGSYEQYF.

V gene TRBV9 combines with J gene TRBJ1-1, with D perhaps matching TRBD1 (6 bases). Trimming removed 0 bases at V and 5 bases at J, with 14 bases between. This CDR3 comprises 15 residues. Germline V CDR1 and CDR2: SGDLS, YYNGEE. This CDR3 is CASSVEGVPGTEAFF. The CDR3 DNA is TGTGCCAGCAGCGTAGAGGGGGTCCCGGGGACTGAAGCTTTCTTT. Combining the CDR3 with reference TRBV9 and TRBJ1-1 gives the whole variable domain DSGVTQTPKHLITATGQRVTLRCSPRSGDLSVYWYQQSLDQGLQFLIQYYNGEERAKGNILERFSAQQFPDLHSELNLSSLELGDSALYFCASSVEGVPGTEAFFGQGTRLTVV.

CDR3: CASRYQAGYGYTF. For the CDR3, the DNA is TGTGCCAGCAGATACCAGGCGGGGTATGGCTACACCTTC. The chain carries TRBV12-3 or TRBV12-4 and TRBJ1-2; unclear D gene. The V gene lost 6 bases and the J gene lost 5 bases, with 13 bases spanning the gap. The CDR3 runs 13 residues.

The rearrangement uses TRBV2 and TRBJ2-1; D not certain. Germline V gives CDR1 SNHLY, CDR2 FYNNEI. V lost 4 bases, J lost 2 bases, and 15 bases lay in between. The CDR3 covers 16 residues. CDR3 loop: CASSGERRLAYNEQFF. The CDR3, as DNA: TGTGCCAGCAGTGGGGAAAGGCGATTAGCCTACAATGAGCAGTTCTTC.

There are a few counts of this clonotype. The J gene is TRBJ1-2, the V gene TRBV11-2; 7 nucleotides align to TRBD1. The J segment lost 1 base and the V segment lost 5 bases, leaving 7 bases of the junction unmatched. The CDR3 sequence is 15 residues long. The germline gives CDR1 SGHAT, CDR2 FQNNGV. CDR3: CASSQGGRINYGYTF. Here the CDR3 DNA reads TGTGCCAGCAGCCAAGGGGGCAGGATTAACTATGGCTACACCTTC.

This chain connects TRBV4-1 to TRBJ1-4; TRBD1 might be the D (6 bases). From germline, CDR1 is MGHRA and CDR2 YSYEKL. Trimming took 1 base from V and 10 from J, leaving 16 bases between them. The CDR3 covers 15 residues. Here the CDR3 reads CASSQGGGSALKLFF. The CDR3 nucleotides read TGCGCCAGCAGCCAAGGAGGGGGATCCGCGTTAAAACTGTTTTTT.

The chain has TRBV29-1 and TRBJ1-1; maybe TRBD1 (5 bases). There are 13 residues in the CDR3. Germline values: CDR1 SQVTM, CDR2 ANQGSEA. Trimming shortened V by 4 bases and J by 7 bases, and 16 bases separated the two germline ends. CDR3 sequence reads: CSVGQLNKGEAFF. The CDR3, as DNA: TGCAGCGTTGGACAGCTGAACAAGGGTGAAGCTTTCTTT.

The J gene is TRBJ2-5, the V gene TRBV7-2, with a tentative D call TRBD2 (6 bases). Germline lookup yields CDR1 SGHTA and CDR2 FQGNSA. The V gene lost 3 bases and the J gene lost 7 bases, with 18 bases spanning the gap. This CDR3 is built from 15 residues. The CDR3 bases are TGTGCCAGCAGCTTGTCCCAAGTGGGGGGAGGGACCCAGTACTTC. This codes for CASSLSQVGGGTQYF.

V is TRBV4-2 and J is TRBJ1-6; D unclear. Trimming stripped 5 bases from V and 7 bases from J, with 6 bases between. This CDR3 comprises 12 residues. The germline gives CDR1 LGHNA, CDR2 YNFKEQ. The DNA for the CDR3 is TGTGCCAGCAGCGTTCAGAATTCACCCCTCCACTTT. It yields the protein CASSVQNSPLHF.

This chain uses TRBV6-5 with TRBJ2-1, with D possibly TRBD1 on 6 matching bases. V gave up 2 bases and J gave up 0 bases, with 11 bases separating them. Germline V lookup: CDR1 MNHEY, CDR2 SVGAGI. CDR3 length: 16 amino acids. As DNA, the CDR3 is TGTGCCAGCAGTTACCTAGGCAGGGGCTCCTACAATGAGCAGTTCTTC. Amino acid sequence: CASSYLGRGSYNEQFF.

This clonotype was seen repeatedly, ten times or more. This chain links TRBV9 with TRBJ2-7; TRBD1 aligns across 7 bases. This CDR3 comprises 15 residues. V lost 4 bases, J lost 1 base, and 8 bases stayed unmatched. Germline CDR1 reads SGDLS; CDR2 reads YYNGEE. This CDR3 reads CASSSSGTASYEQYF. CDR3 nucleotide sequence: TGTGCCAGCAGCAGTTCCGGGACAGCGTCCTACGAGCAGTACTTC.

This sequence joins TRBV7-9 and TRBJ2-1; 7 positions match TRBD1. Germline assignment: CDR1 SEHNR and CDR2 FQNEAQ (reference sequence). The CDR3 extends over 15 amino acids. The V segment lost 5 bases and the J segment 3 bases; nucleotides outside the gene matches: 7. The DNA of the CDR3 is TGTGCCAGCAGCCACCTCGGGACAGACTACAATGAGCAGTTCTTC. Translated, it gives CASSHLGTDYNEQFF.

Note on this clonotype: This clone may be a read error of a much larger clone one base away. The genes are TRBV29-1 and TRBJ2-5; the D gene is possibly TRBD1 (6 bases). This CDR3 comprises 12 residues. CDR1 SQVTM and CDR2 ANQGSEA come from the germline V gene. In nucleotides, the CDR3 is TGCAGCGGTGAACAGGGCGGTGGGACCCAGTACTTC. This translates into CSGEQGGGTQYF.

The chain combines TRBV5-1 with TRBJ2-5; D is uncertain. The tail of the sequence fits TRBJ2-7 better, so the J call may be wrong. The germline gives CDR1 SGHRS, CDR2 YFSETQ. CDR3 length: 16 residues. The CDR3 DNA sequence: TGCGCCAGCAGCTTGGGTGAGAAGGGTCCCACCTACGAGCAGTACTTC. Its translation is CASSLGEKGPTYEQYF.